The 18 T cell receptor beta chains below were found in one sample sequenced in a study of T cell repertoires in cytomegalovirus infection. Antigens of these TCRs are unknown. TCRdb reanalysed the reads using MiXCR and keeps one entry per CDR3 protein. The sample records under 90,000 distinct CDR3 sequences, around half being singletons. The sample consisted of CD8+ T cells from cultured PBMCs, taken from culture after CMV antigen stimulation. Every receptor here comes from a human donor in good health (CMV status not recorded). Some clones in this sample may be carry-over from other donors' samples.

This clonotype turned up a few times. The rearrangement links TRBV4-1 to TRBJ2-1; D might be TRBD1 (5 bases). CDR3 size: 13 residues. Looked up from germline, CDR1 is MGHRA and CDR2 is YSYEKL. The V gene lost 2 bases and the J gene lost 4 bases, with 6 bases spanning the gap. CDR3 in DNA: TGCGCCAGCAGCCAACGACAGTACAATGAGCAGTTCTTC. Amino acid sequence: CASSQRQYNEQFF.

The chain couples TRBV12-3 or TRBV12-4 to TRBJ1-6, with D unresolved. The CDR3 has 14 residues. The V gene lost 2 bases and the J gene lost 3 bases, with 5 bases spanning the gap. Here the CDR3 reads CASSLRVYNSPLHF. The CDR3 nucleotides read TGTGCCAGCAGTTTACGGGTCTATAATTCACCCCTCCACTTT.

This clonotype was picked up a small number of times. This chain uses TRBV7-9 with TRBJ2-7, with 7 bases matching TRBD1. CDR3 length equals 15 residues. Germline V lookup: CDR1 SEHNR, CDR2 FQNEAQ (reference sequence). V gave up 5 bases and J gave up 1 base; unmatched junction bases: 8. Here the CDR3 reads CASSSRDSLSYEQYF. The CDR3 DNA sequence: TGTGCCAGCAGCAGCCGGGACAGCCTTTCCTACGAGCAGTACTTC.

The chain couples TRBV6-4 to TRBJ2-2, with TRBD2 matching 8 bases. The germline V gene encodes CDR1 MRHNA and CDR2 SNTAGT. This CDR3 has 15 amino acids. Trimming at V came to 2 bases and at J to 1 base, leaving 0 bases not matched to a gene. The CDR3 sequence: CASSDTSGNTGELFF. Here the CDR3 DNA reads TGTGCCAGCAGTGACACTAGCGGGAACACCGGGGAGCTGTTTTTT.

This clonotype was counted only a few times. J is TRBJ1-1 and V is TRBV4-1; D gene unclear. V dropped 1 base and J dropped 3 bases, with 6 bases sitting between them. The CDR3 is 13 amino acids. The germline gives CDR1 MGHRA, CDR2 YSYEKL. DNA for the CDR3: TGCGCCAGCAGCCAAGGAGCGCACACTGAAGCTTTCTTT. This codes for CASSQGAHTEAFF.

This clonotype was counted a few times. V and J are TRBV10-3 and TRBJ1-2; D is unclear. From germline, CDR1 is ENHRY and CDR2 SYGVKD. V gave up 4 bases and J gave up 4 bases, with 16 bases separating them. The CDR3 runs 15 residues. The CDR3 region is CAISAVKDPVYGYTF. The CDR3 coding sequence is TGTGCCATCAGTGCGGTAAAGGATCCAGTCTATGGCTACACCTTC.

This clonotype was found a few times. The chain recombines TRBV7-9 with TRBJ2-7, with 12 positions matching TRBD2. With 5 bases clipped from V and 4 bases from J, the junction kept 3 bases outside the gene matches. CDR3 size: 14 residues. Germline CDR1 is SEHNR and CDR2 is FQNEAQ (reference sequence). CDR3 in DNA: TGTGCCAGCAGCGAGACTAGCGGGAGTTACGAGCAGTACTTC. As protein: CASSETSGSYEQYF.

The chain has TRBV4-1 and TRBJ1-4; tentative D call: TRBD1 (5 bases). V gave up 6 bases and J gave up 4 bases, with 21 bases separating them. Per the germline V gene, CDR1 is MGHRA and CDR2 is YSYEKL. This CDR3 comprises 17 residues. CDR3 sequence reads: CASSATPRGRCNEKLFF. In nucleotides, the CDR3 is TGCGCCAGCAGTGCTACGCCGAGGGGACGGTGTAATGAAAAACTGTTTTTT.

This rearrangement joins TRBV10-3 to TRBJ1-6; the D gene is possibly TRBD1 (6 bases). Germline V gene sequence: CDR1 ENHRY, CDR2 SYGVKD. CDR3 length: 16 amino acids. V was trimmed by 2 bases and J by 7 bases, leaving 15 bases between them. The CDR3 DNA is TGTGCCATCAGTGAGGTCAACAGGGAGGTGAATTCACCCCTCCACTTT. Its translation: CAISEVNREVNSPLHF.

The rearrangement uses TRBV7-4 and TRBJ1-6; TRBD1 aligns across 12 bases. The V gene's germline CDR1 is SGHVT and CDR2 SQSDAQ. CDR3 length: 15 residues. V dropped 5 bases and J dropped 10; count of bases not matched to a gene: 6. CDR3 loop: CASSHPGQGASPLHF. In nucleotides, the CDR3 is TGTGCCAGCAGCCACCCGGGACAGGGGGCCTCACCCCTCCACTTT.

In its sample, this clonotype was seen a few times. This sequence joins TRBV6-6 and TRBJ2-5; D unresolved. The CDR3 loop spans 15 amino acids. V dropped 1 base and J dropped 0 bases, with 9 bases sitting between them. Germline V gene lookup returns CDR1 MNHNY and CDR2 SVGAGI (reference sequence). The CDR3 loop reads CASSYLTGDQETQYF. The CDR3, as DNA: TGTGCCAGCAGTTACTTGACCGGCGACCAAGAGACCCAGTACTTC.

The CDR3 nucleotides are TGTGCCAGTAGCGCTCAGGGGGCAATCTCGGGGGAGCTGTTTTTT. Amino acid sequence: CASSAQGAISGELFF. The gene calls are TRBV19 and TRBJ2-2, with 8 bases fitting TRBD1. With 6 bases clipped from V and 8 bases from J, the junction kept 11 bases outside the gene matches. CDR1 is LNHDA and CDR2 is SQIVND in the germline V gene (reference sequence). The CDR3 extends over 15 amino acids.

The rearrangement joins TRBV6-8 to TRBJ1-1; no clear D. Looked up from germline, CDR1 is MNHGY and CDR2 is SAAAGT. Between the trimmed V and J ends, which lost 5 bases and 4 bases, there was a span of 8 bases. This CDR3 has 12 amino acids. CDR3 DNA sequence: TGTGCCAGCAGTGGGCCGCGCACTGAAGCTTTCTTT. Encoded protein: CASSGPRTEAFF.

The CDR3 region is CASSFRGSSEAFF. For the CDR3, the DNA is TGTGCCAGCAGTTTTCGGGGCTCCTCTGAAGCTTTCTTT. The chain joins TRBV27 to TRBJ1-1, with a tentative D call TRBD1 (5 bases). Germline CDR1 MNHEY, CDR2 SMNVEV (reference sequence). V lost 3 bases and J 6 bases, leaving 11 bases between the germline ends. This CDR3 is built from 13 residues.

The chain carries TRBV7-9 and TRBJ2-5; D unclear. V lost 4 bases, J lost 1 base, and 13 bases lay in between. CDR1 SEHNR and CDR2 FQNEAQ come from the germline V gene (reference sequence). The CDR3 consists of 15 residues. CDR3 DNA sequence: TGTGCCAGCAGCTCAGACCCGGACGGCCAAGAGACCCAGTACTTC. Its translation is CASSSDPDGQETQYF.

This clonotype was observed a few times. The J gene is TRBJ2-5, the V gene TRBV25-1, with TRBD1 matching 7 bases. Germline CDR1 MGHDK, CDR2 SYGVNS. After removal of 5 bases from V and 4 bases from J, the junction contained 7 bases not matched to a gene. The CDR3 extends over 14 amino acids. The CDR3 sequence: CASSNYRDRETQYF. For the CDR3, the DNA is TGTGCCAGCAGTAATTACCGGGACAGAGAGACCCAGTACTTC.

The gene calls are TRBV7-9 and TRBJ1-2; D is perhaps TRBD1 (5 bases). This CDR3 contains 15 residues. V lost 4 bases and J lost 4, with 16 bases in between. Germline assignment: CDR1 SEHNR and CDR2 FQNEAQ (reference sequence). CDR3 in DNA: TGTGCCAGCAGCTCCGGGACCCGAGGTTCCTATGGCTACACCTTC. It yields the protein CASSSGTRGSYGYTF. The full variable domain, with the rest looked up from reference TRBV7-9 and TRBJ1-2, is DTGVSQNPRHKITKRGQNVTFRCDPISEHNRLYWYRQTLGQGPEFLTYFQNEAQLEKSRLLSDRFSAERPKGSFSTLEIQRTEQGDSAMYLCASSSGTRGSYGYTFGSGTRLTVV.

The rearrangement uses TRBV23-1 and TRBJ1-1; D is unclear. TRBV23-1 is sorted into the ORF group, with uncertain function. Trimming took off 4 bases at V and 4 bases at J, with 13 bases between the two ends. CDR3 length: 14 amino acids. The CDR3 bases are TGCGCCAGCAGTCTCGGGAAAGGTTGCACTGAAGCTTTCTTT. It is translated as CASSLGKGCTEAFF.